Sequencing of this T cell receptor (beta chain) was carried out in a study of blood T cells in healthy people across ages. Whole-study context: There was about one barcoded beta molecule captured by template switching per two T cells.

The CDR3 covers 16 residues. V lost 4 bases and J 6 bases, leaving 20 bases between the germline ends. From germline, CDR1 is MDHEN and CDR2 SYDVKM. The use of a sample-barcoded 5' primer and a J-beta primer mix characterized a second PCR of about 7 to 12 cycles. Using its own MiXCR run on the 5' RACE reads, TCRdb lists one record per CDR3 protein. The sample has hundreds of thousands of distinct CDR3 sequences, roughly half seen once. The receptor was derived from a woman older than 75 in good health. Source material: blood. The chain uses TRBV28 and TRBJ2-3, with a tentative D call TRBD2 (5 bases). In DNA form, the CDR3 reads TGTGCCAGCAGTTCCATCCCAACCGGGAAAACGGATACGCAGTATTTT. This codes for CASSSIPTGKTDTQYF.